This TCR beta chain was sequenced in a study of T cell responses to AZD1222 COVID-19 vaccine. Measured with immunoSEQ multiplex PCR; TCRdb has only the in-frame clones, and not every one. The table has 130,000 or so clones, approximately 90% seen once. Germline V lookup: CDR1 SGHKS, CDR2 YYEKEE (reference sequence). CDR3 size: 14 residues. V was cut by 1 base and J by 2 bases, with 10 bases left in between. The V and J genes are TRBV5-5 and TRBJ2-7, with D unclear. The specimen comprised peripheral blood, sampled on day 0 of MenACWY control vaccination. This TCR derives from an adult in good health. The CDR3 loop reads CASSLRKGTYEQYF. The CDR3 bases are TGTGCCAGCAGCTTGAGGAAAGGGACCTACGAGCAGTACTTC.